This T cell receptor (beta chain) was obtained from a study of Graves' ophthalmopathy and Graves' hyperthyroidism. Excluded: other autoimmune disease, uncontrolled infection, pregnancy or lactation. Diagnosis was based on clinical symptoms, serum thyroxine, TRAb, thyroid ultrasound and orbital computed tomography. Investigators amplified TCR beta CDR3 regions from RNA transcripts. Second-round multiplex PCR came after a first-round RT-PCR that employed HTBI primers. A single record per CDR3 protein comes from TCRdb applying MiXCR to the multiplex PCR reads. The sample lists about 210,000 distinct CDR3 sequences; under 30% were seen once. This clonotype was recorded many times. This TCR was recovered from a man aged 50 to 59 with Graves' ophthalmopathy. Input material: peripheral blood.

The CDR3 reads CASSRGIAGGIRYEQYF. The CDR3 nucleotides read TGTGCCAGCAGCCGAGGGATAGCGGGAGGGATCCGCTACGAGCAGTACTTC. The chain employs TRBV4-2 and TRBJ2-7; 11 bases are a match to TRBD2. CDR1 LGHNA and CDR2 YNFKEQ come from the germline V gene. The CDR3 has 17 amino acids. V was clipped by 4 bases and J by 3 bases; unmatched bases: 11.